This T cell receptor (beta chain) was sequenced during a study of monozygotic twins with inflammatory bowel disease (dated by TCRdb to the late 2010s). Study-level background: The complete study included about 28 monozygotic twin pairs: 19 IBD-discordant Danish pairs and nine German pairs, of which four were IBD-concordant and five were IBD-discordant. Each individual had, on average, about 151 000 unique TCRalpha sequences and 181 000 unique TCRbeta sequences available for analysis. The search for disease-associated traits relied mainly on comparing, within discordant pairs, IBD patients with their genetically identical healthy co-twins.

The paper as a whole reports these results and caveats: No difference in repertoire similarity was observed between concordant and discordant twins, possibly owing to limited statistical power. The analysis was unable to tell apart different T cell subtypes. IBD patients shared fewer clonotypes with other individuals than healthy twins did, most markedly in patients showing signs of disease activity. Because patients received different immunosuppressive treatments, the repertoires may have picked up extra background noise and variability between individuals. The results gave no support for a single strong signal or clonotype linked to IBD. TCRbeta repertoire diversity, by inverse Simpson index, was decreased in IBD patients compared with their healthy co-twins.

According to the germline V gene, CDR1 reads MNHEY and CDR2 reads SVGEGT. Its CDR3 holds 15 amino acids, cysteine through phenylalanine. DNA for this receptor is not on file. Note on this clonotype: Its specific antigen is unknown.

The library was obtained by 5' RACE. Each TCR library was prepared from about 4,000 ng of total RNA. cDNA was synthesized with SMARTScribe reverse transcriptase in eight separate reactions per sample. During cDNA synthesis, template switching was used to introduce unique molecular identifiers that contained a 6-nucleotide sample barcode. TCRalpha and TCRbeta cDNA was amplified in two nested PCRs of 16 and 9 cycles, and bead purification was carried out after each PCR. Before amplification, cDNA was treated with uracil DNA-glycosylase and purified using the QIAquick PCR purification kit. The second PCR added Illumina TruSeq-compatible adapters along with sample-specific barcodes. Library quality and concentration were assessed using TapeStation and Qubit, and roughly 5 ng of each library was pooled. Sequencing of pooled libraries was carried out on an Illumina HiSeq2500 single-index Rapid Run using 2 x 100 bp reads and custom sequencing primers. Processing in the source paper ran as follows. MiGEC version 1.2.6 was used for UMI-based consensus assembly to correct PCR and sequencing errors. V(D)J alignment, clonotype assembly and CDR3 extraction were performed with MiXCR version 2.1.1. Gene usage, clonotype sharing and MAIT/NKT TCR abundance were normalised by analysing the top 1000, 10 000 and 20 000 clonotypes per sample. After downsampling to 27 000 UMIs, diversity was calculated as the inverse Simpson index using the vegan R package. Paired Mann-Whitney U tests were applied to discordant twin pairs, with Benjamini-Hochberg correction for multiple testing. TCRdb reprocessed the reads, reporting each CDR3 protein sequence once and no DNA. The V and J calls follow TCRdb's processing rather than the paper's. The sample's own table lists fewer than 450,000 distinct CDR3 sequences. Clones ranked in the top ten supply about 2.5% of the sample.

From each donor, a roughly 2.5 ml peripheral blood sample was collected into PAXgene tubes and stored at -80 degrees C. Total RNA was isolated from whole blood with the PAXgene blood miRNA kit on an automated QIAcube, without T cell sorting. Peripheral blood from monozygotic twin pairs, either concordant or discordant for inflammatory bowel disease, underwent deep TCRalpha and TCRbeta repertoire profiling that used unique molecular barcoding. Smoking habits were recorded for all twin pairs, and each individual was classified as a current, former or never smoker. The chain links TRBV6-2 or TRBV6-3 with TRBJ2-1; the TCRdb D gene call, TRBD1, has no DNA to confirm it. The clonotype was recovered from a human donor with ulcerative colitis or Crohn's disease, or a healthy co-twin of an affected twin (not recorded which). The sample consisted of blood. CDR3 sequence: CASSTRLEIYNEQFF.